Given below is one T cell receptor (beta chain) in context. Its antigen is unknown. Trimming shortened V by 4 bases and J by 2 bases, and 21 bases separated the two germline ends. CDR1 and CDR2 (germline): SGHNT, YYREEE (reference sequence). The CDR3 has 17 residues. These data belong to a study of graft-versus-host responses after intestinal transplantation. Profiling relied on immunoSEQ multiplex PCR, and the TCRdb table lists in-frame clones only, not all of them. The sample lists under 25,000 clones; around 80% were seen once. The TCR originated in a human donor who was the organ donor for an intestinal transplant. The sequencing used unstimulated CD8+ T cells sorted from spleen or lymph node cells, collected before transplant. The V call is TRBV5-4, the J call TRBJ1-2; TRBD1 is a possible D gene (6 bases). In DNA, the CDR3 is TGTGCCAGCAGCCAAGATAGACAAGCCGGGACAAACTATGGCTACACCTTC. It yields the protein CASSQDRQAGTNYGYTF.